This paragraph covers one T cell receptor (beta chain) sequence. Authors' methods: How many nucleated cells were present was estimated from reference gene primer amplification. Clones were sequenced by immunoSEQ multiplex PCR, and TCRdb holds only the in-frame ones, with some missing. D and trimming were read from the DNA, whereas the V and J calls and clone size are those reported in that table. This sample has 150,000 to 200,000 clones, with more than 75% found just once. These data belong to a study of blood T cell repertoires in COVID-19. Background on the study: Whether acute or convalescent, the COVID-19 samples came from the United States, Italy and Spain.

The CDR3 sequence is 13 residues long. Trimming pared 5 bases from V and 5 bases from J, leaving 12 bases between. CDR1 and CDR2 from the germline V gene are MNHEY and SMNVEV (reference sequence). Input material: peripheral blood. The V and J genes are TRBV27 and TRBJ1-2; no clear D gene. This receptor was taken from a human donor in a cohort sampled during active COVID-19. The CDR3 DNA reads as TGTGCCAGCAGTCCCCGACTCTATTATGGCTACACCTTC. This codes for CASSPRLYYGYTF.